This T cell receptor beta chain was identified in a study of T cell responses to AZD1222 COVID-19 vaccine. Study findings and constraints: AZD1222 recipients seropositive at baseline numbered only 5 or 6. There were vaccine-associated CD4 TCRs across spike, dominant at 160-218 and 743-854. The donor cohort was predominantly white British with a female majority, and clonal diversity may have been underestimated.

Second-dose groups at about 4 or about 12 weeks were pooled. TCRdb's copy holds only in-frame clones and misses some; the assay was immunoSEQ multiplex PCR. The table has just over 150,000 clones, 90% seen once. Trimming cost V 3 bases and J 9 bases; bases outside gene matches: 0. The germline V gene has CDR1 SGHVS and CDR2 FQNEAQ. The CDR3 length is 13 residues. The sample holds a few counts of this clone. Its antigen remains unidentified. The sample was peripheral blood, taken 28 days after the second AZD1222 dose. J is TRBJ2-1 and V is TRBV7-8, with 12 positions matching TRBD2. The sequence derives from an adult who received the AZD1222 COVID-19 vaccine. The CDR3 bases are TGTGCCAGCAGCTTGGGACTAGCGGGTGAGCAGTTCTTC. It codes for CASSLGLAGEQFF.